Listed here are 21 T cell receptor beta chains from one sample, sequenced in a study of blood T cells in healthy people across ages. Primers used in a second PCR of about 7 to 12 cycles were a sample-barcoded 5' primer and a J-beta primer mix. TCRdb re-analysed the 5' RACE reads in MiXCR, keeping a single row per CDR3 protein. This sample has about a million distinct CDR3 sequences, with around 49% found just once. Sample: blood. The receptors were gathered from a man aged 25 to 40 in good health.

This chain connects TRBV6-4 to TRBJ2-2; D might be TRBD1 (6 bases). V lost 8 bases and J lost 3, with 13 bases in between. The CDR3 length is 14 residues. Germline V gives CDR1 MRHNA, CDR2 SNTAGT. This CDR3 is CASREQGDTGELFF. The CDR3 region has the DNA TGTGCCAGCCGCGAACAGGGAGACACCGGGGAGCTGTTTTTT.

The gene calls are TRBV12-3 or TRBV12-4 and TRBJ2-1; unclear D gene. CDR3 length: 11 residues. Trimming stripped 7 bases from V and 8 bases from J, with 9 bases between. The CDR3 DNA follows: TGTGCCAGCATCTCTCAGGATGAGCAGTTCTTC. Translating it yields CASISQDEQFF.

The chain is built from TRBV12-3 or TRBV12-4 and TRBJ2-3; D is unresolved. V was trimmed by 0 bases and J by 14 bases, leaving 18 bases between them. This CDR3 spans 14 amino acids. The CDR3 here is CASSLALEHRYAYF. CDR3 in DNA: TGTGCCAGCAGTTTAGCGTTAGAGCACAGATACGCGTATTTT.

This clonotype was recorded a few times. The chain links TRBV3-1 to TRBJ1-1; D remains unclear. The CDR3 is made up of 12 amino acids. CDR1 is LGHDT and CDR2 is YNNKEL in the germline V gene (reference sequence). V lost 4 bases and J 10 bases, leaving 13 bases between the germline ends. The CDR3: CASSRFGVGAFF. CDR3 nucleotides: TGTGCCAGCAGCCGTTTCGGAGTCGGAGCTTTCTTT.

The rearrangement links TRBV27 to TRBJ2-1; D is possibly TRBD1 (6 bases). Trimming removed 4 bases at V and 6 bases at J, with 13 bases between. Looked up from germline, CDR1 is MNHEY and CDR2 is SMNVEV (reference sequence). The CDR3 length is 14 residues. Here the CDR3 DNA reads TGTGCCAGCAGTTCACAGGGATGGGGCAATGAGCAGTTCTTC. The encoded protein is CASSSQGWGNEQFF.

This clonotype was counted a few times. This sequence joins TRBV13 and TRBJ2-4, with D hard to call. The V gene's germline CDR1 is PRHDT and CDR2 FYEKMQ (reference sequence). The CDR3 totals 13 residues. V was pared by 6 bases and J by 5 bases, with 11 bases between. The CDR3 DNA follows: TGTGCCAGCAGAGCCGTAGGCGAAAACATTCAGTACTTC. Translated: CASRAVGENIQYF. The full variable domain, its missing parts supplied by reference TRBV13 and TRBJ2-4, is AAGVIQSPRHLIKEKRETATLKCYPIPRHDTVYWYQQGPGQDPQFLISFYEKMQSDKGSIPDRFSAQQFSDYHSELNMSSLELGDSALYFCASRAVGENIQYFGAGTRLSVL.

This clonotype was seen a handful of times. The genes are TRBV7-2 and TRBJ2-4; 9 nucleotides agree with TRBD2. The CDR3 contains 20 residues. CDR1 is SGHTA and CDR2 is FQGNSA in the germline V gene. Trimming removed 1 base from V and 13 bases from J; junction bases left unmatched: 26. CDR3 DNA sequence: TGTGCCAGCAGCTTAGTTTCTGACCTCACTCGGCGGGGGGGCTTTCGTCAGCAGTACTTC. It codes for CASSLVSDLTRRGGFRQQYF.

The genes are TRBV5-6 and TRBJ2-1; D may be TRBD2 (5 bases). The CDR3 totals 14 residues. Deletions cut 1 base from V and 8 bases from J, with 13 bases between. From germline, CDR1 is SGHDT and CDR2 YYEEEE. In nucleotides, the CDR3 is TGTGCCAGCAGCTTGTTCCAGCGGCTGGATGAGCAGTTCTTC. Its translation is CASSLFQRLDEQFF.

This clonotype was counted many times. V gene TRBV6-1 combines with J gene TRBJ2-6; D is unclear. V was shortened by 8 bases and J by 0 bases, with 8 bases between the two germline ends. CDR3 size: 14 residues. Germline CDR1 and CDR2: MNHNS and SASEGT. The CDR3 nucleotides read TGTGCCAGCGGCGACAACTCTGGGGCCAACGTCCTGACTTTC. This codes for CASGDNSGANVLTF.

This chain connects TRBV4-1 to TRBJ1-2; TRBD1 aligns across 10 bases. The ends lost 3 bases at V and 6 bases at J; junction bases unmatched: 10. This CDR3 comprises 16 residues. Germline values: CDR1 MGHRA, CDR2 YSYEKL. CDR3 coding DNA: TGCGCCAGCAGCCATGCTCCGACAGGGGGCGGCGATGGCTACACCTTC. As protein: CASSHAPTGGGDGYTF.

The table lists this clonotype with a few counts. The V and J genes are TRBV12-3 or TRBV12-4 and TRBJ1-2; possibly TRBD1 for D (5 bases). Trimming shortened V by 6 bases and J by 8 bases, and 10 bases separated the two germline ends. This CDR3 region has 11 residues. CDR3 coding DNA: TGTGCCAGCAGCAGGGCGGGAGGCTACACCTTC. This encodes CASSRAGGYTF.

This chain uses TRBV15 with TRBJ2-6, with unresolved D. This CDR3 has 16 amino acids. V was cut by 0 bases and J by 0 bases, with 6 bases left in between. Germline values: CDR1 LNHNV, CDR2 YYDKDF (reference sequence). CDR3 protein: CATSRDSLSGANVLTF. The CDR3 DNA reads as TGTGCCACCAGCAGAGACAGTCTCTCTGGGGCCAACGTCCTGACTTTC.

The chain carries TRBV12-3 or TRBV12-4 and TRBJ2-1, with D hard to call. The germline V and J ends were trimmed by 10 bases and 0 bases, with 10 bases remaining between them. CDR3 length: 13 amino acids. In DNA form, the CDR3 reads TGTGCCACCCGGGCAAGCTCCTACAATGAGCAGTTCTTC. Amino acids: CATRASSYNEQFF.

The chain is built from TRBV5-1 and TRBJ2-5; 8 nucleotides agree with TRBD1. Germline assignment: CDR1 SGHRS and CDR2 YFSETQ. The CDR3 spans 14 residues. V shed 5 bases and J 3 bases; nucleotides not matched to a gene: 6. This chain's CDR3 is CASREMTGEETQYF. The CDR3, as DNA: TGCGCCAGCAGGGAGATGACAGGGGAAGAGACCCAGTACTTC.

This CDR3 is CASRTGRKNNEQFF. The CDR3, as DNA: TGTGCCAGCCGCACGGGACGGAAAAACAATGAGCAGTTCTTC. This chain links TRBV7-9 with TRBJ2-1, with D perhaps being TRBD1 or TRBD2 (5 bases each). Germline V gene data show CDR1 as SEHNR and CDR2 as FQNEAQ (reference sequence). Trimming cost V 8 bases and J 5 bases, with 16 bases left between them. This CDR3 has 14 residues.

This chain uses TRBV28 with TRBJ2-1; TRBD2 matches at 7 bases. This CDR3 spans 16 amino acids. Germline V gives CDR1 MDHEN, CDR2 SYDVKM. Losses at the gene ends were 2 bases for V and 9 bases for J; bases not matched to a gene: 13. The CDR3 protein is CASSLGTTGAYGEQFF. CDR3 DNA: TGTGCCAGCAGTTTAGGGACTACAGGAGCCTACGGTGAGCAGTTCTTC.

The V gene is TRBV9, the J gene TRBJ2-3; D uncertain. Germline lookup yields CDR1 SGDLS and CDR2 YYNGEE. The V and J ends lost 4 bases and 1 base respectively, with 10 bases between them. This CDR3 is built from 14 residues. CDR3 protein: CASSKDGRTDTQYF. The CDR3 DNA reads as TGTGCCAGCAGCAAGGACGGACGCACAGATACGCAGTATTTT.

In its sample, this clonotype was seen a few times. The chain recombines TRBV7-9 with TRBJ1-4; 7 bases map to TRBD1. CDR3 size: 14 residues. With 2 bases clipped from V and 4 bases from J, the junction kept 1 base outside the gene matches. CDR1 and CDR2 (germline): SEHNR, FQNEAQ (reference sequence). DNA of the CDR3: TGTGCCAGCAGCTTAACAGGGGTTAATGAAAAACTGTTTTTT. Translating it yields CASSLTGVNEKLFF.

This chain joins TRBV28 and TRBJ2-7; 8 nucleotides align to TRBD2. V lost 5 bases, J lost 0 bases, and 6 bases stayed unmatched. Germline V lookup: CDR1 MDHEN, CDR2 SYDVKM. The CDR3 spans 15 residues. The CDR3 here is CASSTGGGSSYEQYF. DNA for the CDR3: TGTGCCAGCAGTACCGGGGGGGGGAGCTCCTACGAGCAGTACTTC. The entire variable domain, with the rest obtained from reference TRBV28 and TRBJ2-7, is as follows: DVKVTQSSRYLVKRTGEKVFLECVQDMDHENMFWYRQDPGLGLRLIYFSYDVKMKEKGDIPEGYSVSREKKERFSLILESASTNQTSMYLCASSTGGGSSYEQYFGPGTRLTVT.

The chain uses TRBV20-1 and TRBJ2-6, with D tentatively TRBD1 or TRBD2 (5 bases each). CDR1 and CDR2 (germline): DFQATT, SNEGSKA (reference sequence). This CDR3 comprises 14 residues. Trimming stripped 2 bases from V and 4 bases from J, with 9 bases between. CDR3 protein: CSARPGTGANVLTF. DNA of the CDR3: TGCAGTGCTAGACCCGGGACGGGGGCCAACGTCCTGACTTTC.

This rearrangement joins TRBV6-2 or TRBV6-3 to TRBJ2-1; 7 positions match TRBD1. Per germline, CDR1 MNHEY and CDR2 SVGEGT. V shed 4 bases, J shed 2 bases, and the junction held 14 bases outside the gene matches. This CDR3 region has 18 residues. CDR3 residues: CASSSGLHRGRTYNEQFF. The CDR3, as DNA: TGTGCCAGCAGTTCTGGGCTGCACAGGGGAAGAACCTACAATGAGCAGTTCTTC.